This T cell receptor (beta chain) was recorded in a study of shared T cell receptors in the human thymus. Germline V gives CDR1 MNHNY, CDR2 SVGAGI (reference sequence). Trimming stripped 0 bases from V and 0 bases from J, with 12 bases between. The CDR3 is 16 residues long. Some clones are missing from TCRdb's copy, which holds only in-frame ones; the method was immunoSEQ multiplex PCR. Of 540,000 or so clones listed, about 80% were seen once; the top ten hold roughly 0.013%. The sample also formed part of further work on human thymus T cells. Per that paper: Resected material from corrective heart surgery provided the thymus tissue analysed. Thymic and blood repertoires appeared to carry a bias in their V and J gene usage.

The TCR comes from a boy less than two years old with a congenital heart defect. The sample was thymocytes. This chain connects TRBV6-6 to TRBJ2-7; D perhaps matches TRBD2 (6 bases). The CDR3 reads CASSYSSARDSYEQYF. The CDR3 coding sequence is TGTGCCAGCAGTTACTCGTCAGCGCGGGACTCCTACGAGCAGTACTTC.